The 4 T cell receptor beta chains in this list originate from one sample, sequenced in a study of T cell responses to AZD1222 COVID-19 vaccine. This table comes from immunoSEQ multiplex PCR, and its TCRdb copy is limited to in-frame clones, with some not included. The sample contains 200,000 or so clones, 90% to 95% of which appear only once. This specimen was peripheral blood, taken on day 0 of AZD1222 vaccination. The receptors were gathered from an adult in good health.

The CDR3 reads CASSLARRVNYGYTF. The CDR3 DNA follows: TGTGCCAGCAGCTTGGCACGCAGGGTTAACTATGGCTACACCTTC. The V call is TRBV5-6, the J call TRBJ1-2; D possibly corresponds to TRBD1 (5 bases). The length of the CDR3 is 15 residues. The V gene's germline CDR1 is SGHDT and CDR2 YYEEEE. V lost 0 bases and J 1 base, leaving 10 bases between the germline ends.

V usage is TRBV19 and J usage is TRBJ2-1; no reliable D call. CDR3 length: 14 residues. Trimming pared 2 bases from V and 5 bases from J, leaving 10 bases between. Germline V gene data show CDR1 as LNHDA and CDR2 as SQIVND (reference sequence). The CDR3 sequence: CASSINRPHNEQFF. The CDR3 bases are TGTGCCAGTAGTATAAATAGGCCACACAATGAGCAGTTCTTC.

This chain uses TRBV29-1 with TRBJ2-2; 12 bases map to TRBD2. Losses at the gene ends were 6 bases for V and 6 bases for J; bases not matched to a gene: 8. CDR3 length: 15 residues. CDR1 and CDR2 from the germline V gene are SQVTM and ANQGSEA. The CDR3 is CSVAGTSGSPGELFF. The CDR3 coding sequence is TGCAGCGTAGCCGGGACTAGCGGGTCCCCCGGGGAGCTGTTTTTT.

The chain is built from TRBV2 and TRBJ2-5, with TRBD2 matching over 8 bases. The CDR3 totals 15 residues. V was pared by 6 bases and J by 1 base, with 7 bases of the junction left unmatched. Germline CDR1 reads SNHLY; CDR2 reads FYNNEI. CDR3 sequence reads: CASRLREGSQETQYF. The DNA of the CDR3 is TGTGCCAGCAGACTCCGGGAGGGTAGCCAAGAGACCCAGTACTTC. Drawing the rest from reference TRBV2 and TRBJ2-5, the complete variable domain is EPEVTQTPSHQVTQMGQEVILRCVPISNHLYFYWYRQILGQKVEFLVSFYNNEISEKSEIFDDQFSVERPDGSNFTLKIRSTKLEDSAMYFCASRLREGSQETQYFGPGTRLLVL.